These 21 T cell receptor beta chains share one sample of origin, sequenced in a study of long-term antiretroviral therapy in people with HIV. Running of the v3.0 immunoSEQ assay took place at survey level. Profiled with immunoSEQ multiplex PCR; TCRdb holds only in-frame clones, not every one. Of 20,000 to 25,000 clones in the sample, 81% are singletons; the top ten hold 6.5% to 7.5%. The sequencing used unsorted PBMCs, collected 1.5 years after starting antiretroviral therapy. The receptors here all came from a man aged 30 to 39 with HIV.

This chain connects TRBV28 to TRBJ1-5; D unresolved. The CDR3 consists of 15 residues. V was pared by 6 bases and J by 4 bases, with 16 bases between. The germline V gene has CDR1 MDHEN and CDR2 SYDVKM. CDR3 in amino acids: CASSKAGPENQPQHF. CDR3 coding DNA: TGTGCCAGCAGCAAAGCGGGCCCAGAAAATCAGCCCCAGCATTTT.

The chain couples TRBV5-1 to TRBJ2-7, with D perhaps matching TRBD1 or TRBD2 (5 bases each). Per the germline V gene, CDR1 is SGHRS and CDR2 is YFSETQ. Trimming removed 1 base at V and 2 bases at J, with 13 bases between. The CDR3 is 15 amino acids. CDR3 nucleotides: TGCGCCAGCAGCTTGCAAGGGACCGGAGCCTACGAGCAGTACTTC. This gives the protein CASSLQGTGAYEQYF.

CDR3 residues: CASSLAPLVYNSPLHF. The DNA for the CDR3 is TGTGCCAGCAGCTTAGCGCCGTTAGTCTATAATTCACCCCTCCACTTT. The chain uses TRBV5-6 and TRBJ1-6; D remains ambiguous. Looked up from germline, CDR1 is SGHDT and CDR2 is YYEEEE. Trimming pared 2 bases from V and 3 bases from J, leaving 12 bases between. This CDR3 region has 16 residues. Full variable domain (rest looked up from reference TRBV5-6 and TRBJ1-6): DAGVTQSPTHLIKTRGQQVTLRCSPKSGHDTVSWYQQALGQGPQFIFQYYEEEERQRGNFPDRFSGHQFPNYSSELNVNALLLGDSALYLCASSLAPLVYNSPLHFGNGTRLTVT.

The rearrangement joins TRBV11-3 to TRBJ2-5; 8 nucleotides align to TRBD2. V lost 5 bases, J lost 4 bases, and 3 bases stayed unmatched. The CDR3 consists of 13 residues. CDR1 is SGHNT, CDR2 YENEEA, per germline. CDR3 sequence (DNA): TGTGCCAGCAGCCGGGGACTAGGAGAGACCCAGTACTTC. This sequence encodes CASSRGLGETQYF.

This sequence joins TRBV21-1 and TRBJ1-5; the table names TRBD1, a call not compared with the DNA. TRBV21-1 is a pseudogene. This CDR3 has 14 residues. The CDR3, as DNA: TGTGCCAGCAGCAAAGAGGGGAGCAATCAGCCCCAGCATTTT. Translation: CASSKEGSNQPQHF.

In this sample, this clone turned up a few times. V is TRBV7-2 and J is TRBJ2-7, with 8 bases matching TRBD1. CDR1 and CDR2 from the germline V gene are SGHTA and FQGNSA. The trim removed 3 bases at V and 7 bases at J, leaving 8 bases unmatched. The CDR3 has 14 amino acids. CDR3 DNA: TGTGCCAGCAGCTTTGGCAGGGGGCGTGGGGAGCAGTACTTC. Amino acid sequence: CASSFGRGRGEQYF.

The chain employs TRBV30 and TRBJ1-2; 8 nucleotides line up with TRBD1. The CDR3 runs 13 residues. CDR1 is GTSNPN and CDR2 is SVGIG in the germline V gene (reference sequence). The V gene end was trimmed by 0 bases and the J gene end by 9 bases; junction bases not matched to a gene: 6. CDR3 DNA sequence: TGTGCCTGGAGTGTAGGGCAGGGGGCCAGCTACACCTTC. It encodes CAWSVGQGASYTF.

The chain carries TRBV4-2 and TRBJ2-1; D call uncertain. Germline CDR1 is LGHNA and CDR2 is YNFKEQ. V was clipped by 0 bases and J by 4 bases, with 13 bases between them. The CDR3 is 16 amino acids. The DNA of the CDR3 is TGTGCCAGCAGCCAAGATCCTGACTCCTTTTACAATGAGCAGTTCTTC. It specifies CASSQDPDSFYNEQFF.

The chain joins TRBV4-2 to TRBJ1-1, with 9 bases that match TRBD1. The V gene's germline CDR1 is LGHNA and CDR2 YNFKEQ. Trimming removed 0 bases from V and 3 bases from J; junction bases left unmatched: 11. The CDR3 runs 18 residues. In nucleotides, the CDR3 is TGTGCCAGCAGCCAAGAGCGAAGAGGGACAGGGATTCACACTGAAGCTTTCTTT. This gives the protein CASSQERRGTGIHTEAFF.

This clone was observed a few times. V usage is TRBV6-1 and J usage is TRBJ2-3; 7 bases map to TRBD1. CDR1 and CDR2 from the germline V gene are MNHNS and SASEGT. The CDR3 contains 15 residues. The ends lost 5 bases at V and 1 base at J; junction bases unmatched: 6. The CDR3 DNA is TGTGCCAGCAGTCGGTGGGACAGTCGCACAGATACGCAGTATTTT. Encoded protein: CASSRWDSRTDTQYF.

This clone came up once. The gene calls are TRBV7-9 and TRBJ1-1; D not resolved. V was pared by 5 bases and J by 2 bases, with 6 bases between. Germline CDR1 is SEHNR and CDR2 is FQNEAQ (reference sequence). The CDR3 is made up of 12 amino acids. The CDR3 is CASSQPNTEAFF. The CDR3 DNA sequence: TGTGCCAGCAGCCAACCAAACACTGAAGCTTTCTTT.

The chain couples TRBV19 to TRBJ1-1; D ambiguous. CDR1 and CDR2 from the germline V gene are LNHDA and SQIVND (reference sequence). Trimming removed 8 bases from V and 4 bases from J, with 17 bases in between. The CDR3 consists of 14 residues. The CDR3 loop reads CASHSWLGLTEAFF. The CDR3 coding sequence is TGTGCCAGTCATAGCTGGCTCGGGCTCACTGAAGCTTTCTTT.

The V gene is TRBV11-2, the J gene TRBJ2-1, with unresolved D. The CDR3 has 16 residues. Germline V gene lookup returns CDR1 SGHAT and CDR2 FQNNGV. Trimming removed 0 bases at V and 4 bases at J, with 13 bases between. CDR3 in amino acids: CASSLDLGLPYNEQFF. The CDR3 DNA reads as TGTGCCAGCAGCTTAGATCTAGGTCTACCATACAATGAGCAGTTCTTC.

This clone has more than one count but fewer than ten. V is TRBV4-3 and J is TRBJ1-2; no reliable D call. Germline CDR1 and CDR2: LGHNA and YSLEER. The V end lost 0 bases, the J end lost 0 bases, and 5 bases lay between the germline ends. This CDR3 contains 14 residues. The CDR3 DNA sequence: TGCGCCAGCAGCCAAGATGGAGCTAACTATGGCTACACCTTC. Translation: CASSQDGANYGYTF.

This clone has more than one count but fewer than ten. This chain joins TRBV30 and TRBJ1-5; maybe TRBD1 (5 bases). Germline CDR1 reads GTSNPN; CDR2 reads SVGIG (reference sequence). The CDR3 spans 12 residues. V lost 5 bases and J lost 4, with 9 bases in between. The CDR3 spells CAWGTGNQPQHF. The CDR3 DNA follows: TGTGCCTGGGGGACGGGAAATCAGCCCCAGCATTTT.

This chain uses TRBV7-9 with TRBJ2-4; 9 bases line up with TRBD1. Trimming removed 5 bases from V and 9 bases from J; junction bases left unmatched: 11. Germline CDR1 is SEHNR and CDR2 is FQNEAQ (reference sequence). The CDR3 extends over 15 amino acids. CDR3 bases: TGTGCCAGCAGCCCGGGGGACAGGGAGAGGGGCATTCAGTACTTC. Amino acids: CASSPGDRERGIQYF.

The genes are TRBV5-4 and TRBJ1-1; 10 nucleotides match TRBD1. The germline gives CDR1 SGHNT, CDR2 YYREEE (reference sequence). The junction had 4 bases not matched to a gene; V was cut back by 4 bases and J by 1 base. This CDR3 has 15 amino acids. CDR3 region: CASSTGQGRNTEAFF. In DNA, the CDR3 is TGTGCCAGCAGCACGGGACAGGGGAGGAACACTGAAGCTTTCTTT.

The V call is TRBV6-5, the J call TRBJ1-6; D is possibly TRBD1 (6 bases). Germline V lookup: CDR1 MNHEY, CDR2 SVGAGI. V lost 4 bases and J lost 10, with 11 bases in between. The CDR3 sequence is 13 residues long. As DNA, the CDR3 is TGTGCCAGCAGTTCTGACAGGATCTCACCCCTCCACTTT. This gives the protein CASSSDRISPLHF.

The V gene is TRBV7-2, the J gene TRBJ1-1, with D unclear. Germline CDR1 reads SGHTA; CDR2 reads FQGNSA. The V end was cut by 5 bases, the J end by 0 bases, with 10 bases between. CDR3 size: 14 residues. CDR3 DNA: TGTGCCAGCAGCCCCGTTCAGCTGAACACTGAAGCTTTCTTT. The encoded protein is CASSPVQLNTEAFF.

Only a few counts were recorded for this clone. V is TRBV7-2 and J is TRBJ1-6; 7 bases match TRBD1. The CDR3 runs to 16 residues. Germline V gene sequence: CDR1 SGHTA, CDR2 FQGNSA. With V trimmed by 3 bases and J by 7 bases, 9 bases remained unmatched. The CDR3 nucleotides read TGTGCCAGCAGCTTTAGCAGGGGCAGGGGGAATTCACCCCTCCACTTT. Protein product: CASSFSRGRGNSPLHF.

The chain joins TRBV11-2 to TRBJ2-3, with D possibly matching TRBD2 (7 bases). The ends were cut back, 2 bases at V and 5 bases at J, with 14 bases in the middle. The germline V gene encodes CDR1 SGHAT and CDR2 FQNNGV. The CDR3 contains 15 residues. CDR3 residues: CASSLWGGALDTQYF. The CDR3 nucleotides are TGTGCCAGCAGCTTATGGGGGGGGGCATTAGATACGCAGTATTTT.